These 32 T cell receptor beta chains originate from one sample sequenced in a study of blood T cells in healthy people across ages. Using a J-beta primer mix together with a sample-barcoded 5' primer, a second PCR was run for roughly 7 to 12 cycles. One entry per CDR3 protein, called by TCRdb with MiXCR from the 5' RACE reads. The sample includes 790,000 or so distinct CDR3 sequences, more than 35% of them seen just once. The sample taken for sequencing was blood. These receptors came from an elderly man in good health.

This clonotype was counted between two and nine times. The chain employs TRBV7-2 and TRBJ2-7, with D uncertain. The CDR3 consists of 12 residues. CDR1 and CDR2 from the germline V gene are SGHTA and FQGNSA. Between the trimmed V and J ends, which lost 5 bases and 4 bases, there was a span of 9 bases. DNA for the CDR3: TGTGCCAGCAGCGTGTGGGAATACGAGCAGTACTTC. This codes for CASSVWEYEQYF.

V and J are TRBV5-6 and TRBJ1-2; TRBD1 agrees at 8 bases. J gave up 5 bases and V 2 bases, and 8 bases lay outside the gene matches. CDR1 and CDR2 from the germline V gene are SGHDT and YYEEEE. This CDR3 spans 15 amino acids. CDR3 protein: CASSFSGGASYGYTF. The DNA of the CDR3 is TGTGCCAGCAGCTTTTCAGGGGGCGCCAGTTATGGCTACACCTTC.

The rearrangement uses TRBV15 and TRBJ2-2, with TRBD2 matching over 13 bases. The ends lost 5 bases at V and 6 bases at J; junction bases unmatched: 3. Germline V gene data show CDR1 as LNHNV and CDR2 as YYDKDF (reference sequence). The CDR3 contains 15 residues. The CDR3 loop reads CATSPGLAGAGELFF. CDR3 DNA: TGTGCCACCAGCCCCGGACTAGCGGGAGCCGGGGAGCTGTTTTTT.

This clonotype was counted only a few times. In nucleotides, the CDR3 is TGTGCCACCAGCACCAGTATGGGAGGCTACACCTTC. Amino acids: CATSTSMGGYTF. This rearrangement joins TRBV15 to TRBJ1-2; D is undetermined. V was shortened by 4 bases and J by 8 bases, with 11 bases between the two germline ends. The CDR3 sequence is 12 residues long. The V gene's germline CDR1 is LNHNV and CDR2 YYDKDF (reference sequence).

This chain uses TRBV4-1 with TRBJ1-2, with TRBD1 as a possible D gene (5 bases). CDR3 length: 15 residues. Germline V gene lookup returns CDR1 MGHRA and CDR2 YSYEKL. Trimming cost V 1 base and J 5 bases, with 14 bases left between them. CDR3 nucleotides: TGCGCCAGCAGCCAAGTACAGGACAACCTATATGGCTACACCTTC. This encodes CASSQVQDNLYGYTF.

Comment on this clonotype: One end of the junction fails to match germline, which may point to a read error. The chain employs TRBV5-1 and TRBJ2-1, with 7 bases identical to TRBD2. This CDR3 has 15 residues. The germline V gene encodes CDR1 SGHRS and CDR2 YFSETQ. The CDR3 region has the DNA TGCGCCAGCAGCTCCGGGACTACCGGATACAATGGGCAGTTCTTC. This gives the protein CASSSGTTGYNGQFF. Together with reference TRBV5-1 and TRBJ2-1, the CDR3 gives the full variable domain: KAGVTQTPRYLIKTRGQQVTLSCSPISGHRSVSWYQQTPGQGLQFLFEYFSETQRNKGNFPGRFSGRQFSNSRSEMNVSTLELGDSALYLCASSSGTTGYNGQFFGPGTRLTVL.

The CDR3 region is CASSLAGSQETQFF. The CDR3 DNA reads TGCGCCAGCAGCTTGGCGGGAAGCCAAGAGACCCAGTTCTTC. The V call is TRBV5-1, the J call TRBJ2-1; TRBD2 is a possible D gene (5 bases). This CDR3 is built from 14 residues. Trimming took 0 bases from V and 13 from J, leaving 17 bases between them. Germline V CDR1 and CDR2: SGHRS, YFSETQ. The variable domain in full, with the rest retrieved from reference TRBV5-1 and TRBJ2-1, is KAGVTQTPRYLIKTRGQQVTLSCSPISGHRSVSWYQQTPGQGLQFLFEYFSETQRNKGNFPGRFSGRQFSNSRSEMNVSTLELGDSALYLCASSLAGSQETQFFGPGTRLTVL.

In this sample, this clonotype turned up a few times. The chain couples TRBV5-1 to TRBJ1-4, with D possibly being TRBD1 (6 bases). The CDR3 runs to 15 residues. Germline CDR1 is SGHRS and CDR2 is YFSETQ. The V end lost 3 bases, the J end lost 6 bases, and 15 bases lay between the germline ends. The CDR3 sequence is CASSSLAGADEKLFF. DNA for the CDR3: TGCGCCAGCAGCTCCTTAGCGGGGGCTGATGAAAAACTGTTTTTT.

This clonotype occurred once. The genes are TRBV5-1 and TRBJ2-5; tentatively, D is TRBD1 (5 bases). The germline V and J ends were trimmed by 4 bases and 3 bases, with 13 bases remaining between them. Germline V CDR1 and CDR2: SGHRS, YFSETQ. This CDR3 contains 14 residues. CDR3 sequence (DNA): TGCGCCAGCAGCGTGGTTCAGGGCGAAGAGACCCAGTACTTC. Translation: CASSVVQGEETQYF.

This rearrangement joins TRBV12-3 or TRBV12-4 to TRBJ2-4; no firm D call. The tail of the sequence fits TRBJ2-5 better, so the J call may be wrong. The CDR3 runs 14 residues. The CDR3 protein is CASSLDRLRETQYF. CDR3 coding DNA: TGTGCCAGCAGTTTAGACCGTCTTCGAGAGACCCAGTACTTC.

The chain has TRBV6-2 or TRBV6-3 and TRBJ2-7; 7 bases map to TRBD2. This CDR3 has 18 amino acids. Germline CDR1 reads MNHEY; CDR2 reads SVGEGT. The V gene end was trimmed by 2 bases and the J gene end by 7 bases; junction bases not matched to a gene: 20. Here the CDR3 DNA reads TGTGCCAGCAGTTACACTCACCCGGGCGGGAGTTCCTACAATGAGCAGTACTTC. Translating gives CASSYTHPGGSSYNEQYF.

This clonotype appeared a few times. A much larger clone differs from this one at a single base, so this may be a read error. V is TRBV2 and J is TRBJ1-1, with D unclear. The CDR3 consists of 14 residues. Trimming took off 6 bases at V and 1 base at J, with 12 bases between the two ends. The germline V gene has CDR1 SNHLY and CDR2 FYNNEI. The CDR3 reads CASRVFDGNTEAFF. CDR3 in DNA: TGTGCCAGCAGGGTTTTTGATGGGAACACTGAAGCTTTCTTT.

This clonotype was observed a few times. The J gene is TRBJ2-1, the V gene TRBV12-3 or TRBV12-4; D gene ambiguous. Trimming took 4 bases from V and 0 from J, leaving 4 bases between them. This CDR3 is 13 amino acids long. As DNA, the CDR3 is TGTGCCAGCAGTTGGAGCTCCTACAATGAGCAGTTCTTC. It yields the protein CASSWSSYNEQFF.

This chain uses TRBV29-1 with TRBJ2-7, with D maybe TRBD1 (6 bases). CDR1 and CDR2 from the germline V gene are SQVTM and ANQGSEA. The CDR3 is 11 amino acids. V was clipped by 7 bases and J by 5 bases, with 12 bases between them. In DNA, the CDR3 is TGCAGCGGGATATGGACAGACGAGCAGTACTTC. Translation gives CSGIWTDEQYF.

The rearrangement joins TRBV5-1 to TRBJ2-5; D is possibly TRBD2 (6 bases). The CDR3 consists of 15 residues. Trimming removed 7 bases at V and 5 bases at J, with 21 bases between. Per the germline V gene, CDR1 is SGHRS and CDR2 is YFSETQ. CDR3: CASHSEGSSRETQYF. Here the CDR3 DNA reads TGCGCCAGCCATTCGGAGGGGTCTAGCAGGGAGACCCAGTACTTC.

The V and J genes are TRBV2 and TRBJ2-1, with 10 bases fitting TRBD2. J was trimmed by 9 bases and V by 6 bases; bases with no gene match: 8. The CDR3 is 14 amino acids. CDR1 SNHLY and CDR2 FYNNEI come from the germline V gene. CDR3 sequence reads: CASSGRTSGPEQFF. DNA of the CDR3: TGTGCCAGCAGCGGTCGGACTAGCGGACCTGAGCAGTTCTTC.

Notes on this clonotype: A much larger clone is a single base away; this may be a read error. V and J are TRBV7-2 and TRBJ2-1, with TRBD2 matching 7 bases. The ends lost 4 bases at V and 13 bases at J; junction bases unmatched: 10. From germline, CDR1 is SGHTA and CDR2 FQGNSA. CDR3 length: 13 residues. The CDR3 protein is CASSSGGGQTQFF. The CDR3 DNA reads TGTGCCAGCAGCTCCGGCGGGGGTCAGACCCAGTTCTTC.

CDR3 bases: TGCAGTGCTAGAGCCCCCCGACAGCGGGAGTGGGGTGAGCAGTTCTTC. Amino acids: CSARAPRQREWGEQFF. The V and J genes are TRBV20-1 and TRBJ2-1; 8 bases are shared with TRBD2. Trimming at V came to 1 base and at J to 9 bases, leaving 14 bases not matched to a gene. The CDR3 is made up of 16 amino acids. From germline, CDR1 is DFQATT and CDR2 SNEGSKA (reference sequence).

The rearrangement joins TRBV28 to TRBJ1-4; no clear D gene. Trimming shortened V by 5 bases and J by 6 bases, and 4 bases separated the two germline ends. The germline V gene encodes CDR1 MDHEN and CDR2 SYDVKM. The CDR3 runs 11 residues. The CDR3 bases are TGTGCCAGCAGTCCGCATGAAAAACTGTTTTTT. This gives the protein CASSPHEKLFF.

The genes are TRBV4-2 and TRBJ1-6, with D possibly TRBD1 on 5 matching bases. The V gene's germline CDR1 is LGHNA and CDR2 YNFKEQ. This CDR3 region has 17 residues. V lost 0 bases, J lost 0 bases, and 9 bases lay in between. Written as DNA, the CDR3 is TGTGCCAGCAGCCAAGAGACAGCGAGCTCCTATAATTCACCCCTCCACTTT. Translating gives CASSQETASSYNSPLHF.

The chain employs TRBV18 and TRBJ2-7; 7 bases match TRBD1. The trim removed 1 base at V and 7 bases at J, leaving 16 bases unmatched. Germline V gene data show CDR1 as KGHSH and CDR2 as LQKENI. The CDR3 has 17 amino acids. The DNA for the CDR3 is TGTGCCAGCTCACCACAACAGGGGAATCTGGGGTACAATGAGCAGTACTTC. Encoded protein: CASSPQQGNLGYNEQYF.

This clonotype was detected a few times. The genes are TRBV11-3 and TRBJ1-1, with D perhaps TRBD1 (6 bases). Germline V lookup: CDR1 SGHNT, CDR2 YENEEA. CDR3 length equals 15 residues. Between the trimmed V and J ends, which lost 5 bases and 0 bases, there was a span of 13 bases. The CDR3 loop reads CASSPRGPMNTEAFF. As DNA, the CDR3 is TGTGCCAGCAGCCCGCGGGGGCCCATGAACACTGAAGCTTTCTTT. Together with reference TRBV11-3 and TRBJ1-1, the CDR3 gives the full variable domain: EAGVVQSPRYKIIEKKQPVAFWCNPISGHNTLYWYLQNLGQGPELLIRYENEEAVDDSQLPKDRFSAERLKGVDSTLKIQPAELGDSAVYLCASSPRGPMNTEAFFGQGTRLTVV.

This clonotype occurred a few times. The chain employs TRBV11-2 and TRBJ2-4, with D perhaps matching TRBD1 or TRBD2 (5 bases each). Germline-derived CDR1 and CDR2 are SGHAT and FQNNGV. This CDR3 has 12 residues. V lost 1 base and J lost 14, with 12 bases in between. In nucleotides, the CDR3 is TGTGCCAGCAGCTTAGCTTGGGACGTCGAGTACTTC. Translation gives CASSLAWDVEYF.

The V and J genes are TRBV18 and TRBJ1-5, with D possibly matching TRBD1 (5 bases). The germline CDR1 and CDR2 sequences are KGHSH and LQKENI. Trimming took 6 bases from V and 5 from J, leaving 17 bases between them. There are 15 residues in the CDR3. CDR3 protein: CASSPTGGGDQPQHF. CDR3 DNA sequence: TGTGCCAGCTCTCCCACCGGGGGAGGAGATCAGCCCCAGCATTTT. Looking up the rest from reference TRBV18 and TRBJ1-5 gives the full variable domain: NAGVMQNPRHLVRRRGQEARLRCSPMKGHSHVYWYRQLPEEGLKFMVYLQKENIIDESGMPKERFSAEFPKEGPSILRIQQVVRGDSAAYFCASSPTGGGDQPQHFGDGTRLSIL.

The CDR3 reads CASRSGTGSREQYF. The CDR3 DNA follows: TGTGCCAGCAGGAGTGGGACAGGGTCTCGCGAGCAGTACTTC. This rearrangement joins TRBV6-2 or TRBV6-3 to TRBJ2-7, with 9 bases lining up with TRBD1. Germline CDR1 MNHEY, CDR2 SVGEGT. Losses at the gene ends were 6 bases for V and 6 bases for J; bases not matched to a gene: 9. This CDR3 spans 14 amino acids.

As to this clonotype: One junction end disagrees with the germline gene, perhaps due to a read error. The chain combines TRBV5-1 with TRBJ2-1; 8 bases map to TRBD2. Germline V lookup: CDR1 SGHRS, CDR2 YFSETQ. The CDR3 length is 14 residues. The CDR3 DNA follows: TGCACCAGCAGTGAACTAGCGGACTACAATGAGCAGTTCTTC. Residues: CTSSELADYNEQFF.

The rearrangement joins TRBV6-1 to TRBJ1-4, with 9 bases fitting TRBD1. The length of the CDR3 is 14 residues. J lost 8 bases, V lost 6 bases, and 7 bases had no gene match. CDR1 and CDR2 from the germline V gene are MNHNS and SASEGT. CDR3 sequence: CASRADRGGEKLFF. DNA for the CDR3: TGTGCCAGCAGGGCGGACAGGGGCGGCGAAAAACTGTTTTTT.

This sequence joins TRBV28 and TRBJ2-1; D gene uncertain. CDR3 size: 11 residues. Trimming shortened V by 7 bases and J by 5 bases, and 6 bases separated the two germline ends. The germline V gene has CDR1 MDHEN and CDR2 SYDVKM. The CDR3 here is CASNLDNEQFF. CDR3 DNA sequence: TGTGCCAGCAACCTTGACAATGAGCAGTTCTTC.

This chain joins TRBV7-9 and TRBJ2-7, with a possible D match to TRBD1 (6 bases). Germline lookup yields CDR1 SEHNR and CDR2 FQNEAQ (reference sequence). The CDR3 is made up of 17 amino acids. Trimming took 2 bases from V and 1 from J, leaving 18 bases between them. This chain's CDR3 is CASSLTISRQGSYEQYF. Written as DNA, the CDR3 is TGTGCCAGCAGCTTAACCATCAGCAGGCAGGGGTCCTACGAGCAGTACTTC.

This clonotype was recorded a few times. CDR3 nucleotides: TGTGCCAGCAGCCTCGGCCTCGGGACAGGGGACTACGAGCAGTACTTC. It translates to CASSLGLGTGDYEQYF. The genes are TRBV12-3 or TRBV12-4 and TRBJ2-7; TRBD1 aligns across 10 bases. The CDR3 has 16 amino acids. Losses at the gene ends were 6 bases for V and 3 bases for J; bases not matched to a gene: 11.

The CDR3 DNA is TGCGCCAGCAGCTTGTGGGCAGCTAGCGGAGAGACCCAGTACTTC. Protein: CASSLWAASGETQYF. The rearrangement joins TRBV5-1 to TRBJ2-5; 7 nucleotides agree with TRBD2. The germline CDR1 and CDR2 sequences are SGHRS and YFSETQ. V was pared by 1 base and J by 4 bases, with 7 bases of the junction left unmatched. The CDR3 runs to 15 residues.

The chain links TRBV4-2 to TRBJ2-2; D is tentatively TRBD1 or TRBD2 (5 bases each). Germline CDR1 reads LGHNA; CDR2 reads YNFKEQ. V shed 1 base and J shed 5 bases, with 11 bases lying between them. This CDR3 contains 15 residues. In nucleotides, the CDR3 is TGTGCCAGCAGCCAAGGCAGGGAGAGGACCGGGGAGCTGTTTTTT. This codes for CASSQGRERTGELFF.